This TCR beta chain was retrieved from a study of neurological immune-mediated disorders. Study-level points and caveats: Falling below healthy controls, multiple sclerosis showed the least TCR clonal expansion, while HTLV-1-associated myelopathy showed the most.

Sorted libraries came from about a million CD4+ or CD8+ T cells. Synthesis of cDNA used 5'RACE (with 10-nucleotide random UMIs). One entry per CDR3 protein results from TCRdb running MiXCR on the 5' RACE reads. The sample yields 17,000 or so distinct CDR3 sequences, around 10% seen once. By sample share, this clonotype is medium-sized. The antigen is undetermined. The CDR3 consists of 15 residues. V lost 1 base and J lost 1, with 10 bases in between. Germline assignment: CDR1 MGHRA and CDR2 YSYEKL. Sequenced: CD8+ T cells from blood. This receptor was obtained from a woman in her 50s in good health. The chain recombines TRBV4-1 with TRBJ1-1; unclear D gene. The CDR3 loop reads CASSQAGQSNTEAFF. CDR3 in DNA: TGCGCCAGCAGCCAAGCTGGGCAGTCGAACACTGAAGCTTTCTTT.